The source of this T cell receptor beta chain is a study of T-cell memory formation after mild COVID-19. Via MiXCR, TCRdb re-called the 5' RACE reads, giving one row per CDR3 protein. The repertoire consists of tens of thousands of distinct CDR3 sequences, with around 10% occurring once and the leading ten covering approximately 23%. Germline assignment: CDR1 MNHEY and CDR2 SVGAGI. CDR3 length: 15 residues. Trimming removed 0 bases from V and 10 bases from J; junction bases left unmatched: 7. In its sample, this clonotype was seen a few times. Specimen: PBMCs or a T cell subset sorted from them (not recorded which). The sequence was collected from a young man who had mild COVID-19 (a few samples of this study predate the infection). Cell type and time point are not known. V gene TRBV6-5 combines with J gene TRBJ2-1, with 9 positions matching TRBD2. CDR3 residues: CASSYSRGGAYEQFF. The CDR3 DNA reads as TGTGCCAGCAGTTACTCTCGCGGGGGGGCCTACGAGCAGTTCTTC.